This T cell receptor (beta chain) was identified during a study of tumour-infiltrating T cells in Burkitt lymphoma. Study context: This cohort included all epidemiological subtypes of Burkitt lymphoma. Points from the study as a whole: Public clonotypes, several, appeared across numerous Burkitt lymphoma patients.

With 5 bases clipped from V and 2 bases from J, the junction kept 3 bases outside the gene matches. Germline values: CDR1 MNHNS, CDR2 SASEGT. This CDR3 contains 13 residues. Concerning this clone itself: The antigen is not known.

The method was immunoSEQ multiplex PCR; TCRdb's version includes in-frame clones alone and lacks a portion of them. The sample lists under 600 clones; roughly 16% were seen once. The clonotype originates from a human donor with Burkitt lymphoma. This chain links TRBV6-1 with TRBJ2-7; 7 bases line up with TRBD1. The sample was tumor tissue. CDR3 in amino acids: CASSLQGAYEQYF. The CDR3 DNA is TGTGCCAGCAGTCTGCAGGGGGCCTACGAGCAGTACTTC.